Below are 10 T cell receptor beta chains sequenced from a single sample in a study of cytomegalovirus exposure and HLA in healthy donors. Vbeta (60) and Jbeta (13) primers were used in the PCR. Assay used: immunoSEQ multiplex PCR; TCRdb lists only in-frame clones, some missing. The data show 150,000 to 200,000 clones, around 69% seen once. The sample comprised PBMCs. The receptor set was obtained from a woman younger than 45 in good health and CMV-seronegative.

The chain employs TRBV4-2 and TRBJ1-2; TRBD1 is a possible D gene (5 bases). This CDR3 has 14 amino acids. With 0 bases removed from V and 6 bases from J, the gap between germline ends came to 11 bases. The germline V gene has CDR1 LGHNA and CDR2 YNFKEQ. The CDR3 loop reads CASSQEPRVNGYTF. The CDR3 bases are TGTGCCAGCAGCCAAGAGCCCAGGGTGAATGGCTACACCTTC.

The table lists this clone with a few counts. The genes are TRBV27 and TRBJ2-1, with 11 bases matching TRBD2. V lost 3 bases to trimming and J lost 6 bases; unmatched junction nucleotides: 4. This CDR3 comprises 15 residues. Germline V gene sequence: CDR1 MNHEY, CDR2 SMNVEV (reference sequence). CDR3 region: CASSFSGRGGNEQFF. CDR3 nucleotide sequence: TGTGCCAGCAGTTTTAGCGGGAGGGGTGGCAATGAGCAGTTCTTC.

The chain has TRBV27 and TRBJ1-2; no definite D call. The germline V gene has CDR1 MNHEY and CDR2 SMNVEV (reference sequence). This CDR3 has 14 residues. Trimming removed 6 bases from V and 7 bases from J, with 18 bases in between. As DNA, the CDR3 is TGTGCCAGCAGATGGCTCGAGGGAAGCGGTGGCTACACCTTC. Its protein is CASRWLEGSGGYTF.

V is TRBV19 and J is TRBJ2-5, with 8 bases aligning to TRBD1. This CDR3 is 14 amino acids long. V trimming: 5 bases; J trimming: 5 bases; junction bases outside the gene matches: 7. Germline-derived CDR1 and CDR2 are LNHDA and SQIVND (reference sequence). The CDR3 nucleotides read TGTGCCAGTAGTGCTCAGGGGGCCGGGGAGACCCAGTACTTC. Its protein product is CASSAQGAGETQYF.

J is TRBJ1-5 and V is TRBV28, with D perhaps TRBD1 (6 bases). Germline-derived CDR1 and CDR2 are MDHEN and SYDVKM. CDR3 size: 15 residues. V lost 5 bases and J 9 bases, leaving 20 bases between the germline ends. CDR3 in amino acids: CASSLRGTGKGPQHF. CDR3 DNA: TGTGCCAGCAGTCTCAGGGGCACGGGCAAAGGGCCCCAGCATTTT.

The chain uses TRBV4-3 and TRBJ2-1, with D tentatively TRBD2 (6 bases). Trimming removed 2 bases at V and 6 bases at J, with 11 bases between. The CDR3 runs 14 residues. Germline lookup yields CDR1 LGHNA and CDR2 YSLEER. The CDR3 loop reads CASSQQGLSNEQFF. As DNA, the CDR3 is TGCGCCAGCAGCCAACAGGGACTCTCCAATGAGCAGTTCTTC.

The count of this clone is one. This chain links TRBV6-1 with TRBJ1-5, with 8 bases matching TRBD1. Unmatched junction bases numbered 6, after V lost 5 bases and J lost 6 bases. Germline V gives CDR1 MNHNS, CDR2 SASEGT. This CDR3 spans 14 amino acids. CDR3 sequence (DNA): TGTGCCAGCAGTACGGGACAGGACAGTCAGCCCCAGCATTTT. This translates into CASSTGQDSQPQHF.

The chain joins TRBV19 to TRBJ2-2; 14 positions agree with TRBD2. The V and J ends lost 10 bases and 5 bases, in that order; junction bases with no gene match: 3. From germline, CDR1 is LNHDA and CDR2 SQIVND (reference sequence). This CDR3 region has 14 residues. The CDR3 here is CATGTSGRTGELFF. The CDR3 DNA follows: TGTGCCACCGGGACTAGCGGGAGAACCGGGGAGCTGTTTTTT. Full variable domain (remainder filled in from reference TRBV19 and TRBJ2-2): DGGITQSPKYLFRKEGQNVTLSCEQNLNHDAMYWYRQDPGQGLRLIYYSQIVNDFQKGDIAEGYSVSREKKESFPLTVTSAQKNPTAFYLCATGTSGRTGELFFGEGSRLTVL.

The chain couples TRBV12-1 to TRBJ2-7; the table's D call TRBD1 went unverified against the DNA. TRBV12-1 is deemed a pseudogene. CDR3 length: 13 residues. The CDR3 DNA is TGTGCCAGCAGCTTTTACAGGGGCAGCGAGCAGTACTTC. As protein: CASSFYRGSEQYF.

The CDR3 sequence: CASSLRSNQPQHF. The CDR3 DNA reads as TGTGCCAGCAGCTTACGTAGCAATCAGCCCCAGCATTTT. V usage is TRBV7-8 and J usage is TRBJ1-5; D gene ambiguous. Germline V gives CDR1 SGHVS, CDR2 FQNEAQ. CDR3 length: 13 residues. Trimming removed 2 bases at V and 0 bases at J, with 2 bases between.